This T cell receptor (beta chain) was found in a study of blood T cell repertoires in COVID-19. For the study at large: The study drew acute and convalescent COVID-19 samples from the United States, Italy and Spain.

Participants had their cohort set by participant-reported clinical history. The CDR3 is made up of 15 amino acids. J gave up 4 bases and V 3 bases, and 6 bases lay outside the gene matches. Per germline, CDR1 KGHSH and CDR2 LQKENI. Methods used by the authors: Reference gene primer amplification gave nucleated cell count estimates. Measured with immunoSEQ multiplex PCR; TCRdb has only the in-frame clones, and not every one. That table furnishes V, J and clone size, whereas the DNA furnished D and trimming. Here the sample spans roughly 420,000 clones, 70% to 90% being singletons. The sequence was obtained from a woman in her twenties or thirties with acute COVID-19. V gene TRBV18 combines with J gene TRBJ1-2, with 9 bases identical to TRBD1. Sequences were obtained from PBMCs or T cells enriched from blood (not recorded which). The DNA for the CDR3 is TGTGCCAGCTCACCCGGACAGGGGATGATCTATGGCTACACCTTC. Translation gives CASSPGQGMIYGYTF.